This T cell receptor (beta chain) was sequenced in a study of human T cells and chemical hapten exposure. Study information: TCR yields per sample varied, mainly owing to small pooled library volume differences.

TCRdb used MiXCR to reprocess the RACE reads, holding one entry per CDR3 protein. Among some 110,000 distinct CDR3 sequences, roughly an eighth were seen once, and the ten largest hold 1.5% to 2%. CDR3 length: 18 residues. After removal of 3 bases from V and 3 bases from J, the junction contained 17 bases not matched to a gene. CDR1 is SQVTM and CDR2 is ANQGSEA in the germline V gene. Time point: pre-sensitization, week 0. Described treatment: therapeutic diphenylcyclopropenone sensitization with weekly scalp DPC. The sequence came from a woman in her fifties or sixties with alopecia areata. Some clones in this sample may be carry-over from other donors' samples. The sequenced sample was whole blood, obtained in connection with sensitization to the hapten diphenylcyclopropenone (DPC). V and J are TRBV29-1 and TRBJ1-2; the match to TRBD1 covers 9 bases. As DNA, the CDR3 is TGCAGCGTTGACTCAGTTACAGGGGGCGCATTAAGTTACTATGGCTACACCTTC. Protein product: CSVDSVTGGALSYYGYTF.